This T cell receptor beta chain was retrieved from a study of shared clonotypes between healthy human individuals. Study-level background: The study used three CD4 naive, three CD4 memory, two CD8 naive and one CD8 memory plate per donor.

TCRdb's table, derived via immunoSEQ multiplex PCR, lists solely in-frame clones and lacks some. The table lists about 1.5 million clones, about 96% of them singletons. Comments on this clone: Its specificity is unknown.

Study conclusions and caveats: Read depth was anticipated to influence clonotype sharing among donors.

This receptor was taken from a man aged 25 to 40 in good health. What was sequenced was naive CD4+ T cells sorted from blood. Subset indicated: CD45RA+ positively selected.

CDR3 sequence: CASSRGYRYGYTF. In DNA, the CDR3 is TGCGCCAGCAGCCGGGGGTATCGCTATGGCTACACCTTC. The chain links TRBV4-3 to TRBJ1-2; D may be TRBD1 (5 bases). The germline gives CDR1 LGHNA, CDR2 YSLEER. The CDR3 is made up of 13 amino acids. The V end was cut by 4 bases, the J end by 4 bases, with 10 bases between.